What follows are 3 T cell receptor beta chains derived from one specimen sequenced in a study of vaccination effects on CD4 cells after COVID-19. ViraFEST used viral peptide pools to expand antigen-specific CD4+ T cells before sequencing. Subsequent to a culture period of 10 to 11 days, CD4+ T cells were isolated. Participants completed two doses of the BNT162b2 or mRNA-1273 vaccine. The assay was immunoSEQ multiplex PCR, and TCRdb's table has in-frame clones only and misses some. Of 25,000 to 30,000 clones in the sample, more than 60% were seen once. Their antigen targets remain unknown. The sequencing used CD4+ T cells from PBMCs cultured with HCoV-NL63 spike peptides, collected after COVID-19 vaccination. Receptors originate from a human donor who received a COVID-19 vaccine.

V is TRBV6-2 or TRBV6-3 and J is TRBJ1-1; 9 nucleotides match TRBD1. The CDR3 has 16 amino acids. Looked up from germline, CDR1 is MNHEY and CDR2 is SVGEGT. V shed 6 bases, J shed 8 bases, and the junction held 16 bases outside the gene matches. The CDR3 sequence: CASSSGPPGTGLEAFF. In DNA form, the CDR3 reads TGTGCCAGCAGCTCCGGCCCCCCCGGGACAGGGCTCGAAGCTTTCTTT.

This chain uses TRBV5-4 with TRBJ2-2; D call uncertain. The CDR3 has 14 residues. Germline V CDR1 and CDR2: SGHNT, YYREEE (reference sequence). The V and J ends lost 6 bases and 1 base respectively, with 10 bases between them. CDR3 region: CASTMDLNTGELFF. CDR3 in DNA: TGTGCCAGCACAATGGACCTGAACACCGGGGAGCTGTTTTTT.

The V and J genes are TRBV19 and TRBJ2-3, with 7 bases identical to TRBD2. CDR1 is LNHDA, CDR2 SQIVND, per germline (reference sequence). The V and J ends lost 4 bases and 8 bases, in that order; junction bases with no gene match: 3. The CDR3 is made up of 12 amino acids. The CDR3: CASSTSGVTQYF. The CDR3 region has the DNA TGTGCCAGTAGTACTAGCGGAGTTACGCAGTATTTT.